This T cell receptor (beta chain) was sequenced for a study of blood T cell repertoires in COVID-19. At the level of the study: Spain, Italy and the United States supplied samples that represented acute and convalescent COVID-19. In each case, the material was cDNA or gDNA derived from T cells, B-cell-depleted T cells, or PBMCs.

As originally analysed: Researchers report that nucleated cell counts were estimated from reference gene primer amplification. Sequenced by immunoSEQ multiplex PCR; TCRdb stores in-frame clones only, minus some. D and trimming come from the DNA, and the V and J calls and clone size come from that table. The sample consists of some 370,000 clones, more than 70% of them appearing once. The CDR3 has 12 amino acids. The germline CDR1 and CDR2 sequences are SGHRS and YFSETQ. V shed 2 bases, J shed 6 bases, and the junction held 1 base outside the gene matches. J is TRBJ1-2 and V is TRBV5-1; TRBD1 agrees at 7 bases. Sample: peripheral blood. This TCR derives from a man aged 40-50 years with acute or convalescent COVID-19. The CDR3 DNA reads TGCGCCAGCAGCTTTGACAGGGATGGCTACACCTTC. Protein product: CASSFDRDGYTF.